Following are 26 T cell receptor beta chains from one sample sequenced in a study of T cell changes during pregnancy in multiple sclerosis. The repertoire was sequenced with immunoSEQ multiplex PCR; TCRdb's copy has only in-frame clones and lacks some. The repertoire has around 83,000 clones, approximately 90% of them found once; the top ten carry around 0.5%. The sample here was CD4+ T cells from peripheral blood mononuclear cells, taken in the second trimester of pregnancy. These receptors came from a female donor with multiple sclerosis, enrolled in a pregnancy study.

This clone was recorded a few times. Here the CDR3 reads CAWSVRLNTEAFF. Written as DNA, the CDR3 is TGTGCCTGGAGTGTACGGTTGAACACTGAAGCTTTCTTT. This sequence joins TRBV30 and TRBJ1-1; D not certain. The CDR3 sequence is 13 residues long. CDR1 and CDR2 (germline): GTSNPN, SVGIG (reference sequence). Trimming removed 0 bases from V and 0 bases from J, with 5 bases in between.

The sample holds one count of this clone. This rearrangement joins TRBV7-3 to TRBJ2-5; a weak D match, TRBD2 (6 bases). CDR3 size: 14 residues. The V gene lost 5 bases and the J gene lost 5 bases, with 15 bases spanning the gap. CDR1 SGHTA and CDR2 FQGTGA come from the germline V gene. CDR3 nucleotide sequence: TGTGCCAGCAGCCCGACTAGAGGGATCGAGACCCAGTACTTC. Translation gives CASSPTRGIETQYF.

The V and J genes are TRBV5-1 and TRBJ1-5; 9 bases line up with TRBD1. CDR3 length: 15 residues. The junction had 0 bases not matched to a gene; V was cut back by 0 bases and J by 2 bases. CDR1 and CDR2 (germline): SGHRS, YFSETQ. The DNA of the CDR3 is TGCGCCAGCAGCTTGGGGGACAGGGGCAATCAGCCCCAGCATTTT. Encoded protein: CASSLGDRGNQPQHF.

This clone came up once. CDR3: CASSQGGREKLFF. CDR3 sequence (DNA): TGTGCCAGCTCACAGGGAGGTCGGGAAAAACTGTTTTTT. The chain carries TRBV18 and TRBJ1-4; unclear D gene. Germline V CDR1 and CDR2: KGHSH, LQKENI. V lost 4 bases to trimming and J lost 8 bases, with 11 bases between them. The CDR3 covers 13 residues. Full variable domain (outside the CDR3, taken from reference TRBV18 and TRBJ1-4): NAGVMQNPRHLVRRRGQEARLRCSPMKGHSHVYWYRQLPEEGLKFMVYLQKENIIDESGMPKERFSAEFPKEGPSILRIQQVVRGDSAAYFCASSQGGREKLFFGSGTQLSVL.

At least ten counts were recorded for this clone. This sequence joins TRBV7-3 and TRBJ2-1, with 10 bases aligning to TRBD2. The V and J ends lost 3 bases and 9 bases, in that order; junction bases with no gene match: 8. The CDR3 is made up of 15 amino acids. Germline V CDR1 and CDR2: SGHTA, FQGTGA. The CDR3 DNA follows: TGTGCCAGCAGCTTCACATCCGGGACTAGCGTTGAGCAGTTCTTC. It encodes CASSFTSGTSVEQFF.

This chain uses TRBV6-5 with TRBJ1-2; 9 bases fit TRBD1. From germline, CDR1 is MNHEY and CDR2 SVGAGI. The CDR3 is 15 amino acids. V lost 0 bases, J lost 2 bases, and 1 base stayed unmatched. Written as DNA, the CDR3 is TGTGCCAGCAGTTACTCCGGGACAGGGAACTATGGCTACACCTTC. Translation: CASSYSGTGNYGYTF.

This sequence joins TRBV18 and TRBJ1-1, with 8 bases aligning to TRBD1. V shed 2 bases and J 10 bases; nucleotides not matched to a gene: 9. In germline, CDR1 is KGHSH, CDR2 LQKENI. The CDR3 contains 14 residues. Written as DNA, the CDR3 is TGTGCCAGCTCACCATCCGGACAGGGAGTAGGAGCTTTCTTT. It translates to CASSPSGQGVGAFF.

This clone showed up just once. The chain has TRBV5-6 and TRBJ2-1; D not resolved. From germline, CDR1 is SGHDT and CDR2 YYEEEE. The CDR3 is 15 residues long. Between the trimmed V and J ends, which lost 0 bases and 0 bases, there was a span of 7 bases. The chain's CDR3 is CASSLGGSSYNEQFF. The CDR3 DNA is TGTGCCAGCAGCTTGGGCGGTAGCTCCTACAATGAGCAGTTCTTC.

This rearrangement joins TRBV2 to TRBJ2-2, with 12 nucleotides matching TRBD2. Per germline, CDR1 SNHLY and CDR2 FYNNEI. This CDR3 contains 15 residues. Trimming at V came to 8 bases and at J to 7 bases, leaving 8 bases not matched to a gene. CDR3 in amino acids: CASAGASGRVGELFF. CDR3 nucleotides: TGTGCCAGCGCCGGGGCTAGCGGGAGGGTCGGGGAGCTGTTTTTT.

This clone was detected once. The chain joins TRBV7-9 to TRBJ1-1; no definite D call. The germline V gene encodes CDR1 SEHNR and CDR2 FQNEAQ (reference sequence). V lost 5 bases and J lost 0, with 16 bases in between. CDR3 length equals 16 residues. CDR3 in DNA: TGTGCCAGCAGCCGCCTTGCTAGGCCAATGAACACTGAAGCTTTCTTT. Translated: CASSRLARPMNTEAFF.

This chain connects TRBV4-1 to TRBJ2-1, with 12 bases matching TRBD2. V lost 4 bases to trimming and J lost 7 bases; unmatched junction nucleotides: 11. From germline, CDR1 is MGHRA and CDR2 YSYEKL. The CDR3 has 17 residues. The CDR3 spells CASSLEGGLAGKNEQFF. The CDR3 nucleotides are TGCGCCAGCAGCCTTGAGGGCGGACTAGCGGGAAAAAATGAGCAGTTCTTC.

The J gene is TRBJ2-7, the V gene TRBV6-1; D remains ambiguous. Germline CDR1 reads MNHNS; CDR2 reads SASEGT. V gave up 5 bases and J gave up 2 bases, with 13 bases separating them. CDR3 length: 14 residues. The CDR3 reads CASSPLADTYEQYF. The CDR3 DNA is TGTGCCAGCAGTCCTCTGGCCGACACCTACGAGCAGTACTTC.

The gene calls are TRBV5-1 and TRBJ1-2; possible D gene TRBD1, 6 bases. The CDR3 consists of 13 residues. Trimming took 4 bases from V and 5 from J, leaving 12 bases between them. The germline V gene encodes CDR1 SGHRS and CDR2 YFSETQ. CDR3 protein: CASSPDRQYGYTF. Here the CDR3 DNA reads TGCGCCAGCAGCCCCGACAGGCAATATGGCTACACCTTC.

This chain links TRBV7-2 with TRBJ2-2; TRBD1 agrees at 8 bases. Germline lookup yields CDR1 SGHTA and CDR2 FQGNSA. The CDR3 extends over 16 amino acids. Trimming cost V 4 bases and J 1 base; bases outside gene matches: 5. CDR3 nucleotides: TGTGCCAGCAGCTGGGCCGGGACAGGGAACACCGGGGAGCTGTTTTTT. As protein: CASSWAGTGNTGELFF.

The rearrangement links TRBV6-1 to TRBJ1-6; D unclear. The germline CDR1 and CDR2 sequences are MNHNS and SASEGT. V dropped 4 bases and J dropped 7 bases, with 11 bases sitting between them. The CDR3 covers 14 residues. CDR3 DNA: TGTGCCAGCAGTGTATCAGGTGGAAATTCACCCCTCCACTTT. Translating it yields CASSVSGGNSPLHF.

This clone came up a few times. This rearrangement joins TRBV5-4 to TRBJ1-5; D gene ambiguous. The germline V gene has CDR1 SGHNT and CDR2 YYREEE (reference sequence). V was cut by 5 bases and J by 9 bases, with 15 bases left in between. The CDR3 totals 13 residues. The CDR3 DNA is TGTGCCAGCAGTACAACCGCAGGTGGGCCCCAGCATTTT. Its protein is CASSTTAGGPQHF.

The V gene is TRBV25-1, the J gene TRBJ1-3; D possibly corresponds to TRBD1 (5 bases). V dropped 2 bases and J dropped 0 bases, with 8 bases sitting between them. CDR1 MGHDK and CDR2 SYGVNS come from the germline V gene. This CDR3 region has 15 residues. CDR3 coding DNA: TGTGCCAGCAGTGAACACAGGATCTCTGGAAACACCATATATTTT. Translated: CASSEHRISGNTIYF.

This chain uses TRBV5-6 with TRBJ1-5, with D possibly TRBD1 on 5 matching bases. Deletions cut 1 base from V and 1 base from J, with 12 bases between. Germline CDR1 reads SGHDT; CDR2 reads YYEEEE. The CDR3 extends over 16 amino acids. The DNA for the CDR3 is TGTGCCAGCAGCTTGTGGCAGGGTAGGAGCAATCAGCCCCAGCATTTT. Amino acid sequence: CASSLWQGRSNQPQHF.

The J gene is TRBJ2-1, the V gene TRBV9, with 10 nucleotides matching TRBD2. The CDR3 is 16 amino acids. The germline V gene encodes CDR1 SGDLS and CDR2 YYNGEE. Trimming cost V 4 bases and J 4 bases; bases outside gene matches: 8. CDR3 coding DNA: TGTGCCAGCAGCCGAAAGGTAGCGGGGGGTTACAATGAGCAGTTCTTC. This gives the protein CASSRKVAGGYNEQFF.

This chain connects TRBV6-6 to TRBJ2-1; a possible D gene is TRBD2 (6 bases). CDR3 length: 15 residues. V was clipped by 5 bases and J by 0 bases, with 11 bases between them. The V gene's germline CDR1 is MNHNY and CDR2 SVGAGI (reference sequence). CDR3 protein: CASSPVGSSYNEQFF. DNA for the CDR3: TGTGCCAGCAGTCCCGTCGGGAGCTCCTACAATGAGCAGTTCTTC.

The V call is TRBV6-4, the J call TRBJ2-1; D not certain. This CDR3 has 14 residues. The V gene lost 5 bases and the J gene lost 0 bases, with 8 bases spanning the gap. The germline V gene has CDR1 MRHNA and CDR2 SNTAGT. The CDR3 DNA reads TGTGCCAGCAGTTTGGAGCCCTCCTACAATGAGCAGTTCTTC. Translating gives CASSLEPSYNEQFF.

The chain is built from TRBV9 and TRBJ2-6; 7 nucleotides agree with TRBD1. Germline CDR1 reads SGDLS; CDR2 reads YYNGEE. Losses at the gene ends were 0 bases for V and 2 bases for J; bases not matched to a gene: 8. The CDR3 covers 18 residues. CDR3 nucleotide sequence: TGTGCCAGCAGCGTAGAAGACAGGGTTGTTCCTGGGGCCAACGTCCTGACTTTC. Encoded protein: CASSVEDRVVPGANVLTF.

CDR3 DNA: TGTGCCAGCTCAACAGGGGACTCTGGAAACACCATATATTTT. This encodes CASSTGDSGNTIYF. The genes are TRBV7-9 and TRBJ1-3; 7 nucleotides match TRBD1. The CDR3 totals 14 residues. The ends lost 8 bases at V and 0 bases at J; junction bases unmatched: 4. From germline, CDR1 is SEHNR and CDR2 FQNEAQ (reference sequence).

The gene calls are TRBV2 and TRBJ2-1, with D perhaps matching TRBD2 (7 bases). Trimming stripped 6 bases from V and 0 bases from J, with 15 bases between. The CDR3 length is 16 residues. Per the germline V gene, CDR1 is SNHLY and CDR2 is FYNNEI. The CDR3 region is CASRRGGTNSYNEQFF. The DNA of the CDR3 is TGTGCCAGCAGGAGGGGGGGGACGAACTCCTACAATGAGCAGTTCTTC.

The chain recombines TRBV6-5 with TRBJ1-2, with D maybe TRBD1 (5 bases). This CDR3 contains 11 residues. Trimming removed 5 bases from V and 8 bases from J, with 9 bases in between. Germline-derived CDR1 and CDR2 are MNHEY and SVGAGI. In DNA form, the CDR3 reads TGTGCCAGCAGTCAGGACAACGGCTACACCTTC. The encoded protein is CASSQDNGYTF.

The chain has TRBV7-9 and TRBJ2-5; 8 nucleotides line up with TRBD2. Trimming removed 6 bases from V and 4 bases from J; junction bases left unmatched: 10. The CDR3 is made up of 15 amino acids. Per the germline V gene, CDR1 is SEHNR and CDR2 is FQNEAQ (reference sequence). Here the CDR3 reads CASSRGGLEGETQYF. In DNA form, the CDR3 reads TGTGCCAGCAGTCGGGGGGGCCTAGAGGGAGAGACCCAGTACTTC.